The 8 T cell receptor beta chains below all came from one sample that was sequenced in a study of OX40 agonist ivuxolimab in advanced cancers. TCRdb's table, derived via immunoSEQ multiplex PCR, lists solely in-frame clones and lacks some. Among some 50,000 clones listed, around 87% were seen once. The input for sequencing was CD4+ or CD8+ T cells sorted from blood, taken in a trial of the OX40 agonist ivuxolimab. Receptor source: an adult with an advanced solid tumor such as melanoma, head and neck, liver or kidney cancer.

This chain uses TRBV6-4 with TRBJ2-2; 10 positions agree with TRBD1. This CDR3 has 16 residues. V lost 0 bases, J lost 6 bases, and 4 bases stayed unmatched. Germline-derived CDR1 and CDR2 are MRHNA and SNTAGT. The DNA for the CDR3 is TGTGCCAGCAGTGACTCGACAGGGGGCCGGGCCGGGGAGCTGTTTTTT. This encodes CASSDSTGGRAGELFF.

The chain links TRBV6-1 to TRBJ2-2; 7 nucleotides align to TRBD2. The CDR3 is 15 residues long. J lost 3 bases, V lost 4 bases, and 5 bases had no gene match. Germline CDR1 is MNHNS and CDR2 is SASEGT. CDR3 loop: CASSAGRADTGELFF. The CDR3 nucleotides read TGTGCCAGCAGTGCGGGGAGGGCGGACACCGGGGAGCTGTTTTTT.

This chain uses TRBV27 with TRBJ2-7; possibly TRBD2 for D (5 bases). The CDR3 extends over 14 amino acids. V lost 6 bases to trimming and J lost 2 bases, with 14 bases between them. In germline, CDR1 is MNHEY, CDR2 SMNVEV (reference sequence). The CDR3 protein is CASRSGVRPYEQYV. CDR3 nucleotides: TGTGCCAGCAGGAGCGGTGTCAGACCCTACGAGCAGTACGTC.

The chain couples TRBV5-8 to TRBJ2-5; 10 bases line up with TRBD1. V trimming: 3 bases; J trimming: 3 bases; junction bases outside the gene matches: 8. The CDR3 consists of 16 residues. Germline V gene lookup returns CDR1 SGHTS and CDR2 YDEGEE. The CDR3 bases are TGTGCCAGCAGCTGGGCGAGGGGACAGGGGAAAGAGACCCAGTACTTC. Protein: CASSWARGQGKETQYF.

CDR3 sequence: CASSPGGGGTEAFF. CDR3 sequence (DNA): TGTGCCAGCAGCCCCGGGGGAGGGGGCACTGAAGCTTTCTTT. This sequence joins TRBV28 and TRBJ1-1, with D perhaps TRBD1 (6 bases). The CDR3 extends over 14 amino acids. Trimming removed 6 bases at V and 4 bases at J, with 15 bases between. The V gene's germline CDR1 is MDHEN and CDR2 SYDVKM.

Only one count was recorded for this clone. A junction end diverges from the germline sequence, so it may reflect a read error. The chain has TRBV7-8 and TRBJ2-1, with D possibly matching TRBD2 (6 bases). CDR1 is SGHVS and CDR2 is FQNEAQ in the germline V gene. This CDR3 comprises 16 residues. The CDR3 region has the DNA TGTGCCGGCAGCTTAGAAGGCCTCGGGGCGGGAAAGGAGCAGTTCTTC. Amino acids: CAGSLEGLGAGKEQFF. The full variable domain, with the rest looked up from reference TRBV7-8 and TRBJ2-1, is GAGVSQSPRYKVAKRGQDVALRCDPISGHVSLFWYQQALGQGPEFLTYFQNEAQLDKSGLPSDRFFAERPEGSVSTLKIQRTQQEDSAVYLCAGSLEGLGAGKEQFFGPGTRLTVL.

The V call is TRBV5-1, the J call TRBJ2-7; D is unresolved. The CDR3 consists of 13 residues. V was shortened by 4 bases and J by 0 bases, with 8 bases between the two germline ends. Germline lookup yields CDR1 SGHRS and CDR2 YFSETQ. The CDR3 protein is CASSRSISYEQYF. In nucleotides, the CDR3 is TGCGCCAGCAGCCGTAGCATCTCCTACGAGCAGTACTTC.

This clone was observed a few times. The CDR3 protein is CASSIKGEGVEQYV. CDR3 in DNA: TGTGCCAGCAGTATAAAGGGGGAGGGGGTCGAGCAGTACGTC. This chain uses TRBV6-1 with TRBJ2-7; D may be TRBD2 (7 bases). Looked up from germline, CDR1 is MNHNS and CDR2 is SASEGT. This CDR3 spans 14 amino acids. Trimming stripped 5 bases from V and 6 bases from J, with 17 bases between.